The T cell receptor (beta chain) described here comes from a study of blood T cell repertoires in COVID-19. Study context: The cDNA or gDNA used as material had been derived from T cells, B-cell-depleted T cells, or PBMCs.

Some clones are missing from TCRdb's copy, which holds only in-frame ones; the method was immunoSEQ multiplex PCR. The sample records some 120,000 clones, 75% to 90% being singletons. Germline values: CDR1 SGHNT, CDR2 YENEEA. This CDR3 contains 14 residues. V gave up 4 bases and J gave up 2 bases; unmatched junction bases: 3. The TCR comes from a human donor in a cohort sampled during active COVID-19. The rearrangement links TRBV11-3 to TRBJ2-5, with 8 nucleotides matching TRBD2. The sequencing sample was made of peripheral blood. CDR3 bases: TGTGCCAGCAGCTCCGTAGCGGGGCAAGAGACCCAGTACTTC. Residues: CASSSVAGQETQYF. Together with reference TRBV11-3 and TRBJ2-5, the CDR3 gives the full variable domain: EAGVVQSPRYKIIEKKQPVAFWCNPISGHNTLYWYLQNLGQGPELLIRYENEEAVDDSQLPKDRFSAERLKGVDSTLKIQPAELGDSAVYLCASSSVAGQETQYFGPGTRLLVL.